One and the same sample provided the 21 T cell receptor beta chains below, sequenced in a study of T cells after yellow fever vaccination. MiXCR was run by TCRdb on the 5' RACE reads, yielding one entry per CDR3 protein. The data contain a few hundred thousand distinct CDR3 sequences, 7% to 9% of them singletons. The sequencing here drew on PBMCs, taken about 49 days after the first yellow fever vaccination. The receptor set was obtained from a man aged 18-30 years who received the YFV17D yellow fever vaccine.

The chain carries TRBV7-9 and TRBJ2-3; no definite D call. From germline, CDR1 is SEHNR and CDR2 FQNEAQ (reference sequence). This CDR3 spans 13 amino acids. Trimming removed 1 base at V and 4 bases at J, with 6 bases between. CDR3 bases: TGTGCCAGCAGCTTAGAGGGTCCAGATACGCAGTATTTT. This translates into CASSLEGPDTQYF.

A few counts support this clonotype. The V gene is TRBV6-2 or TRBV6-3, the J gene TRBJ2-2; the match to TRBD1 covers 7 bases. The CDR3 is 18 amino acids. Germline V gene data show CDR1 as MNHEY and CDR2 as SVGEGT. With V trimmed by 6 bases and J by 0 bases, 13 bases remained unmatched. The CDR3 bases are TGTGCCAGCAGCTCCGGGACAGCGCTTATCTCGAACACCGGGGAGCTGTTTTTT. It translates to CASSSGTALISNTGELFF.

The chain uses TRBV29-1 and TRBJ2-2; 7 bases are shared with TRBD2. This CDR3 is 15 amino acids long. Per the germline V gene, CDR1 is SQVTM and CDR2 is ANQGSEA. J lost 6 bases, V lost 6 bases, and 13 bases had no gene match. The CDR3 DNA is TGCAGCGTCGGGACGGGTACTAGCGACCCCGGGGAGCTGTTTTTT. Translating it yields CSVGTGTSDPGELFF.

In this sample, this clonotype turned up a few times. This chain joins TRBV15 and TRBJ1-5, with a weak D call TRBD1 (6 bases). Trimming pared 5 bases from V and 2 bases from J, leaving 10 bases between. The CDR3 runs 14 residues. Germline V gene lookup returns CDR1 LNHNV and CDR2 YYDKDF (reference sequence). The CDR3 DNA follows: TGTGCCACCAGCGCACACAGGGGCAATCAGCCCCAGCATTTT. It translates to CATSAHRGNQPQHF.

In its sample, this clonotype was seen a few times. V gene TRBV27 combines with J gene TRBJ2-1; weak D call: TRBD1 (6 bases). The germline V gene encodes CDR1 MNHEY and CDR2 SMNVEV (reference sequence). The V gene lost 5 bases and the J gene lost 5 bases, with 16 bases spanning the gap. The CDR3 length is 15 residues. The CDR3 spells CASSPPGTTHNEQFF. CDR3 bases: TGTGCCAGCAGTCCTCCCGGGACAACTCACAATGAGCAGTTCTTC.

The sample holds a few counts of this clonotype. The chain recombines TRBV29-1 with TRBJ1-1, with D perhaps TRBD1 (6 bases). CDR3 size: 14 residues. Germline V gene data show CDR1 as SQVTM and CDR2 as ANQGSEA. V dropped 4 bases and J dropped 1 base, with 13 bases sitting between them. In DNA form, the CDR3 reads TGCAGCGTTGGGGGTAGGGGACAGAACACTGAAGCTTTCTTT. Amino acids: CSVGGRGQNTEAFF.

This clonotype appeared a few times. The rearrangement joins TRBV30 to TRBJ2-1; 12 bases fit TRBD2. This CDR3 contains 19 residues. The germline V gene encodes CDR1 GTSNPN and CDR2 SVGIG (reference sequence). Trimming took 2 bases from V and 0 from J; bases not matched to a gene: 11. CDR3 region: CAWSKWTSGAGRSYNEQFF. The CDR3 DNA follows: TGTGCCTGGAGTAAATGGACTAGCGGGGCGGGTCGCTCCTACAATGAGCAGTTCTTC.

There are a few counts of this clonotype. This chain joins TRBV18 and TRBJ2-5; 8 bases line up with TRBD1. The CDR3 runs to 17 residues. CDR1 is KGHSH and CDR2 is LQKENI in the germline V gene. V was clipped by 3 bases and J by 4 bases; unmatched bases: 13. As DNA, the CDR3 is TGTGCCAGCTCACCCGGTGTTGGGTCGACAGGGGCAGAGACCCAGTACTTC. Protein product: CASSPGVGSTGAETQYF.

This clonotype was counted a few times. V gene TRBV5-1 combines with J gene TRBJ2-3; possible D gene TRBD2, 7 bases. The V gene's germline CDR1 is SGHRS and CDR2 YFSETQ. The CDR3 totals 18 residues. Trimming removed 0 bases at V and 4 bases at J, with 21 bases between. CDR3 bases: TGCGCCAGCAGCTTGGAGGGGGGCCTCGGGGGGCAACCAGATACGCAGTATTTT. Translating it yields CASSLEGGLGGQPDTQYF.

This clonotype was seen a handful of times. V gene TRBV5-4 combines with J gene TRBJ1-2, with D uncertain. Between the trimmed V and J ends, which lost 1 base and 2 bases, there was a span of 6 bases. The CDR3 consists of 13 residues. Germline-derived CDR1 and CDR2 are SGHNT and YYREEE (reference sequence). The CDR3 sequence is CASSLSGNYGYTF. The DNA of the CDR3 is TGTGCCAGCAGCTTGTCTGGGAACTATGGCTACACCTTC.

The sample holds many counts of this clonotype. V and J are TRBV6-5 and TRBJ1-1; unclear D gene. Germline V CDR1 and CDR2: MNHEY, SVGAGI. V dropped 4 bases and J dropped 1 base, with 10 bases sitting between them. CDR3 length: 14 amino acids. As DNA, the CDR3 is TGTGCCAGCAGTTCCAACCGTAGGAACACTGAAGCTTTCTTT. This translates into CASSSNRRNTEAFF.

This clonotype was counted a few times. The chain carries TRBV7-9 and TRBJ1-2; no firm D call. Trimming removed 0 bases from V and 8 bases from J, with 13 bases in between. The germline gives CDR1 SEHNR, CDR2 FQNEAQ (reference sequence). The CDR3 is made up of 14 amino acids. DNA of the CDR3: TGTGCCAGCAGCTTAGCGAGCAGGTCTTGGGGCTACACCTTC. Amino acids: CASSLASRSWGYTF.

This clonotype was recorded many times. This sequence joins TRBV4-3 and TRBJ2-3, with 9 positions matching TRBD2. Germline values: CDR1 LGHNA, CDR2 YSLEER. CDR3 length: 16 residues. The V and J ends lost 1 base and 6 bases, in that order; junction bases with no gene match: 8. Here the CDR3 reads CASSQGPSGAGDTQYF. The CDR3 DNA sequence: TGCGCCAGCAGCCAAGGTCCTAGCGGGGCGGGGGATACGCAGTATTTT.

The rearrangement uses TRBV7-2 and TRBJ2-7, with D perhaps TRBD2 (7 bases). V was trimmed by 4 bases and J by 4 bases, leaving 20 bases between them. The CDR3 sequence is 16 residues long. Germline V gene lookup returns CDR1 SGHTA and CDR2 FQGNSA. The CDR3 spells CASSSKPPGGRYEQYF. CDR3 nucleotide sequence: TGTGCCAGCAGCTCGAAACCCCCGGGGGGCCGATACGAGCAGTACTTC.

This clonotype has more than one count but fewer than ten. The V and J genes are TRBV11-2 and TRBJ1-2; unclear D gene. Trimming pared 0 bases from V and 0 bases from J, leaving 8 bases between. This CDR3 contains 15 residues. The germline V gene encodes CDR1 SGHAT and CDR2 FQNNGV. The CDR3 spells CASSLDPAANYGYTF. Written as DNA, the CDR3 is TGTGCCAGCAGCTTAGATCCTGCAGCTAACTATGGCTACACCTTC.

This clonotype was observed at least ten times. CDR3 nucleotides: TGTGCCAGCAGTCAGGGGGCGGAAGAGACCCAGTACTTC. This codes for CASSQGAEETQYF. The chain is built from TRBV28 and TRBJ2-5; TRBD1 agrees at 8 bases. The germline V gene has CDR1 MDHEN and CDR2 SYDVKM. V was pared by 5 bases and J by 3 bases, with 2 bases of the junction left unmatched. The CDR3 has 13 residues.

This clonotype was seen a handful of times. The CDR3 coding sequence is TGTGCCAGCAGCTTATGGACAGGGAACACTGAAGCTTTCTTT. Its translation: CASSLWTGNTEAFF. J is TRBJ1-1 and V is TRBV7-8; 7 bases align to TRBD1. There are 14 residues in the CDR3. J was trimmed by 1 base and V by 2 bases; bases with no gene match: 1. Per germline, CDR1 SGHVS and CDR2 FQNEAQ.

This clonotype was seen only a few times. The gene calls are TRBV5-1 and TRBJ1-1; D might be TRBD1 (5 bases). Germline-derived CDR1 and CDR2 are SGHRS and YFSETQ. V was shortened by 2 bases and J by 10 bases, with 9 bases between the two germline ends. This CDR3 region has 11 residues. CDR3: CASSLDSGAFF. CDR3 sequence (DNA): TGCGCCAGCAGCTTAGACAGCGGAGCTTTCTTT.

This clonotype was detected only a few times. J is TRBJ1-3 and V is TRBV20-1; a possible D gene is TRBD1 (6 bases). The germline V and J ends were trimmed by 0 bases and 2 bases, with 17 bases remaining between them. This CDR3 comprises 17 residues. Germline assignment: CDR1 DFQATT and CDR2 SNEGSKA (reference sequence). In DNA, the CDR3 is TGCAGTGCTAGAGATCTTTCACAGGGAATAGCTGGAAACACCATATATTTT. Translating gives CSARDLSQGIAGNTIYF.

Only a few counts were recorded for this clonotype. The chain employs TRBV4-2 and TRBJ2-5, with a possible D match to TRBD2 (6 bases). The CDR3 is 15 amino acids. Germline CDR1 is LGHNA and CDR2 is YNFKEQ. V gave up 4 bases and J gave up 1 base, with 13 bases separating them. For the CDR3, the DNA is TGTGCCAGCAGCCCCGGGGACTCCACCCAAGAGACCCAGTACTTC. Its translation: CASSPGDSTQETQYF.

At least ten counts were recorded for this clonotype. The CDR3 DNA is TGTGCCAGCAGTCCTACGAGGACCGGGGAGCTGTTTTTT. Translation: CASSPTRTGELFF. V and J are TRBV6-1 and TRBJ2-2, with no clear D. Trimming removed 5 bases from V and 5 bases from J, with 9 bases in between. CDR1 MNHNS and CDR2 SASEGT come from the germline V gene. The CDR3 covers 13 residues.